The 14 T cell receptor beta chains below come from one sample, sequenced in a study of blood T cell repertoires in COVID-19. This table comes from immunoSEQ multiplex PCR, and its TCRdb copy is limited to in-frame clones, with some not included. Of 180,000 or so clones in the sample, around 84% were seen once. The sample taken for sequencing was peripheral blood. These receptors all stem from a woman in her 70s with COVID-19, enrolled during active disease.

The CDR3 region is CASSQDLRFLFF. The CDR3 DNA reads as TGCGCCAGCAGCCAAGATCTGAGGTTCCTGTTTTTT. The rearrangement links TRBV4-1 to TRBJ1-4, with D unclear. V lost 0 bases to trimming and J lost 14 bases, with 10 bases between them. Germline V gives CDR1 MGHRA, CDR2 YSYEKL. This CDR3 contains 12 residues.

The chain uses TRBV7-8 and TRBJ2-3, with 8 bases identical to TRBD2. Germline-derived CDR1 and CDR2 are SGHVS and FQNEAQ. V was pared by 2 bases and J by 4 bases, with 5 bases of the junction left unmatched. CDR3 length: 15 residues. CDR3: CASSLMTSDADTQYF. The CDR3 nucleotides read TGTGCCAGCAGCTTAATGACTAGCGATGCAGATACGCAGTATTTT.

The V gene is TRBV11-3, the J gene TRBJ1-1; D possibly corresponds to TRBD1 (5 bases). The germline V gene has CDR1 SGHNT and CDR2 YENEEA. This CDR3 comprises 14 residues. V was cut by 3 bases and J by 0 bases, with 8 bases left in between. DNA of the CDR3: TGTGCCAGCAGCTTGGGACTGATGAACACTGAAGCTTTCTTT. Its protein product is CASSLGLMNTEAFF.

This clone was seen only once. This chain links TRBV28 with TRBJ2-7; possibly TRBD2 for D (6 bases). The germline CDR1 and CDR2 sequences are MDHEN and SYDVKM. This CDR3 comprises 13 residues. With 4 bases removed from V and 5 bases from J, the gap between germline ends came to 12 bases. This CDR3 reads CASSWVAGHEQYF. The CDR3 bases are TGTGCCAGCAGTTGGGTCGCGGGGCACGAGCAGTACTTC.

The rearrangement links TRBV6-1 to TRBJ1-1, with TRBD1 as a possible D gene (5 bases). V lost 2 bases and J lost 0, with 7 bases in between. Germline lookup yields CDR1 MNHNS and CDR2 SASEGT. The CDR3 is 14 amino acids. The CDR3: CASSERTMNTEAFF. The CDR3 DNA is TGTGCCAGCAGTGAACGGACAATGAACACTGAAGCTTTCTTT.

This clone has only a few counts. The chain employs TRBV6-1 and TRBJ1-2, with 7 positions matching TRBD1. With 0 bases clipped from V and 3 bases from J, the junction kept 1 base outside the gene matches. The CDR3 consists of 14 residues. Germline V CDR1 and CDR2: MNHNS, SASEGT. The CDR3 DNA sequence: TGTGCCAGCAGTGAAGCGGGACAGCACTATGGCTACACCTTC. Protein: CASSEAGQHYGYTF.

This clone came up once. The rearrangement links TRBV30 to TRBJ1-1; D gene ambiguous. V shed 2 bases and J shed 4 bases, with 11 bases lying between them. CDR1 is GTSNPN, CDR2 SVGIG, per germline (reference sequence). CDR3 length: 13 amino acids. As DNA, the CDR3 is TGTGCCTGGAGTTCGATGGGAGTCACTGAAGCTTTCTTT. Its protein product is CAWSSMGVTEAFF.

V usage is TRBV18 and J usage is TRBJ2-2; D is unclear. Germline assignment: CDR1 KGHSH and CDR2 LQKENI. V was pared by 5 bases and J by 0 bases, with 7 bases between. The CDR3 is 14 amino acids. The CDR3 coding sequence is TGTGCCAGCTCAATCGCGCCGAACACCGGGGAGCTGTTTTTT. It specifies CASSIAPNTGELFF.

The chain employs TRBV2 and TRBJ2-3; 12 positions agree with TRBD2. Per germline, CDR1 SNHLY and CDR2 FYNNEI. The CDR3 is 18 residues long. V lost 7 bases and J lost 3; bases outside the gene matches: 14. CDR3 in amino acids: CASTTLRLAGGVTDTQYF. CDR3 bases: TGTGCCAGCACAACCCTGAGGCTAGCGGGGGGGGTGACAGATACGCAGTATTTT.

This clone occurred a few times. The chain links TRBV15 to TRBJ1-1; D is undetermined. Trimming pared 4 bases from V and 0 bases from J, leaving 6 bases between. The CDR3 is made up of 13 amino acids. From germline, CDR1 is LNHNV and CDR2 YYDKDF (reference sequence). CDR3 in amino acids: CATSNRLNTEAFF. For the CDR3, the DNA is TGTGCCACCAGCAACAGACTGAACACTGAAGCTTTCTTT.

A few counts support this clone. This chain connects TRBV6-4 to TRBJ1-4; D unresolved. This CDR3 comprises 14 residues. The germline V gene encodes CDR1 MRHNA and CDR2 SNTAGT. The V end lost 5 bases, the J end lost 0 bases, and 7 bases lay between the germline ends. The DNA of the CDR3 is TGTGCCAGCAGTCCCACAGCAACTAATGAAAAACTGTTTTTT. This sequence encodes CASSPTATNEKLFF.

V and J are TRBV30 and TRBJ2-5; the D is unclear. Germline V gives CDR1 GTSNPN, CDR2 SVGIG (reference sequence). This CDR3 comprises 12 residues. The V end lost 8 bases, the J end lost 1 base, and 11 bases lay between the germline ends. CDR3 sequence reads: CALGPAQETQYF. CDR3 bases: TGTGCCCTGGGCCCCGCCCAAGAGACCCAGTACTTC. Full variable domain (missing parts from reference TRBV30 and TRBJ2-5): SQTIHQWPATLVQPVGSPLSLECTVEGTSNPNLYWYRQAAGRGLQLLFYSVGIGQISSEVPQNLSASRPQDRQFILSSKKLLLSDSGFYLCALGPAQETQYFGPGTRLLVL.

The chain is built from TRBV6-2 or TRBV6-3 and TRBJ1-5; 7 bases are a match to TRBD1. CDR3 size: 14 residues. Unmatched junction bases numbered 3, after V lost 3 bases and J lost 4 bases. Germline values: CDR1 MNHEY, CDR2 SVGEGT. The CDR3 region is CASSYSRGNQPQHF. The CDR3 DNA is TGTGCCAGCAGTTATTCCAGGGGGAATCAGCCCCAGCATTTT.

The chain links TRBV11-3 to TRBJ2-2, with TRBD2 identical over 8 bases. Per the germline V gene, CDR1 is SGHNT and CDR2 is YENEEA. With 1 base clipped from V and 6 bases from J, the junction kept 4 bases outside the gene matches. This CDR3 contains 15 residues. The CDR3 DNA follows: TGTGCCAGCAGCTTAGTCCCAGCGGGAGCCGGGGAGCTGTTTTTT. This codes for CASSLVPAGAGELFF.